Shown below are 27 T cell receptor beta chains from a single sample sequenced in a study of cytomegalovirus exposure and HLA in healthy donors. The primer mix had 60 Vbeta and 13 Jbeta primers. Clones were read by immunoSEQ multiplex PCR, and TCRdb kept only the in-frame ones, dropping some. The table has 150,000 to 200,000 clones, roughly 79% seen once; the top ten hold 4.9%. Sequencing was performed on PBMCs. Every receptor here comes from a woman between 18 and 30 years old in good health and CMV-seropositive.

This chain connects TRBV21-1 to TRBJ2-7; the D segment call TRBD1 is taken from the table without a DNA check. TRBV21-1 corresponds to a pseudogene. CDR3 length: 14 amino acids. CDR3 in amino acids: CARGWIGQSYEQYF. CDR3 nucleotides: TGTGCCAGGGGATGGATTGGACAGTCCTACGAGCAGTACTTC.

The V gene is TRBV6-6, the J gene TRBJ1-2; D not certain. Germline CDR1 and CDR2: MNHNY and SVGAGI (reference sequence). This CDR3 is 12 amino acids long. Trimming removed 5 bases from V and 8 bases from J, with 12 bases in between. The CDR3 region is CASSTSDQGYTF. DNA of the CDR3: TGTGCCAGCAGTACGTCAGATCAGGGCTACACCTTC.

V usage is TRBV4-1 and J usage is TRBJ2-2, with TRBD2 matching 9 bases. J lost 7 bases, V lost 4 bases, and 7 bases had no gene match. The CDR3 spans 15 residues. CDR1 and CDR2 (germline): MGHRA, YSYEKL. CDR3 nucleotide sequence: TGCGCCAGCAGCCCGGGACTAGCCAGGGGCGGGGAGCTGTTTTTT. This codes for CASSPGLARGGELFF.

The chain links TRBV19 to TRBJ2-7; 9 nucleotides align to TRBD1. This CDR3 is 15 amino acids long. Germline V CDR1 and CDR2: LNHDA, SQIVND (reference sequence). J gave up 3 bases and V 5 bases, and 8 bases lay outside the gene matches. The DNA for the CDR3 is TGTGCCAGTAGTCGGGACAGGGACCGATTCTACGAGCAGTACTTC. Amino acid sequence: CASSRDRDRFYEQYF.

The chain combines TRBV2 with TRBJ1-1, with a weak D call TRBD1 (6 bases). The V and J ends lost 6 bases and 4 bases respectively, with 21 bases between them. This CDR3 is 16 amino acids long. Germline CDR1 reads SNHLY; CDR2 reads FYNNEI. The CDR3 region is CASSRTAGVGSTEAFF. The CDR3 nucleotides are TGTGCCAGCAGCCGAACGGCAGGGGTTGGTAGCACTGAAGCTTTCTTT.

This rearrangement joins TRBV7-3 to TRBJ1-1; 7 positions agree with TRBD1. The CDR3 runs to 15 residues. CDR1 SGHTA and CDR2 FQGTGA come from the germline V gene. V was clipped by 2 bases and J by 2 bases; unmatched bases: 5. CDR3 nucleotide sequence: TGTGCCAGCAGCTTAGGGCAGGGGGTAAACACTGAAGCTTTCTTT. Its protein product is CASSLGQGVNTEAFF.

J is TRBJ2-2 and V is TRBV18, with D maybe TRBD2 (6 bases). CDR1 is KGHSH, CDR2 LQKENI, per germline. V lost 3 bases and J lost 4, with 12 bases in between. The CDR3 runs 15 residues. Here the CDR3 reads CASSPTSPRTGELFF. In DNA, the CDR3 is TGTGCCAGCTCACCCACTAGCCCACGCACCGGGGAGCTGTTTTTT.

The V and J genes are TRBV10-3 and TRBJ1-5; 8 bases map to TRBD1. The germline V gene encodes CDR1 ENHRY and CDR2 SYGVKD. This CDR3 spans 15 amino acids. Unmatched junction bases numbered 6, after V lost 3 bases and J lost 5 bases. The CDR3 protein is CAISDPDRGDQPQHF. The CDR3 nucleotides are TGTGCCATCAGTGACCCAGACAGGGGAGATCAGCCCCAGCATTTT.

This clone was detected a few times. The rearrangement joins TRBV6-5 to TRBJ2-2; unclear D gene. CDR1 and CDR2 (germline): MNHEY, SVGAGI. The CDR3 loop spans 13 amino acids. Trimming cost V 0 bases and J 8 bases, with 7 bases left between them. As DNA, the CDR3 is TGTGCCAGCAGTTACTCGACCGGGGGGGAGCTGTTTTTT. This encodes CASSYSTGGELFF.

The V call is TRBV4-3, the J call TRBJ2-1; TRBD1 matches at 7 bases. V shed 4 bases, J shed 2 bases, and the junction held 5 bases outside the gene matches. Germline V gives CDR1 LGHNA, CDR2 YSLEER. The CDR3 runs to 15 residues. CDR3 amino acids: CASSLGTETYNEQFF. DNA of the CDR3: TGCGCCAGCAGCCTCGGGACAGAGACCTACAATGAGCAGTTCTTC.

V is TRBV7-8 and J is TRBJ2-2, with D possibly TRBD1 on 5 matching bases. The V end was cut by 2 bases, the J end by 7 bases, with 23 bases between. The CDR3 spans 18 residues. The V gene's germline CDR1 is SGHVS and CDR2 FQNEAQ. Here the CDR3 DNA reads TGTGCCAGCAGCTTATTCCCATCCGGACAACCAATGATCGGGGAGCTGTTTTTT. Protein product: CASSLFPSGQPMIGELFF.

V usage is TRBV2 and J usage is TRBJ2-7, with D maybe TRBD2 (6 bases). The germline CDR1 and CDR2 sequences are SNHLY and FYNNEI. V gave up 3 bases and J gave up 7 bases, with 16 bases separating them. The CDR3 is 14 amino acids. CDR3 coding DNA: TGTGCCAGCAGTGAGGCGGGGATCCTTCTTGAGCAGTACTTC. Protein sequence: CASSEAGILLEQYF.

CDR3 residues: CASSLVGRYGEQYF. The CDR3 nucleotides are TGTGCCAGCAGTTTAGTAGGGAGGTACGGCGAGCAGTACTTC. The chain is built from TRBV27 and TRBJ2-5; D possibly corresponds to TRBD2 (6 bases). The J call may be incorrect, as the DNA end agrees better with TRBJ2-7. The CDR3 runs to 14 residues. CDR1 and CDR2 from the germline V gene are MNHEY and SMNVEV (reference sequence).

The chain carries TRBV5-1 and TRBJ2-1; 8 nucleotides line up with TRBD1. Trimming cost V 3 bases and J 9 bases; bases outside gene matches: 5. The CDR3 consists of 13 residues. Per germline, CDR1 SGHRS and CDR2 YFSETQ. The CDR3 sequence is CASSSGQGGEQFF. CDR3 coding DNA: TGCGCCAGCAGCTCAGGACAGGGTGGTGAGCAGTTCTTC.

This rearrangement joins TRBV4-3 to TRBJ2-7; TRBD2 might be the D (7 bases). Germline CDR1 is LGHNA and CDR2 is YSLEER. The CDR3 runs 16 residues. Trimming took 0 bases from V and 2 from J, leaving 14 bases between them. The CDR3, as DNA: TGCGCCAGCAGCCAAGATAGGGGGGGGTTTCCCTACGAGCAGTACTTC. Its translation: CASSQDRGGFPYEQYF.

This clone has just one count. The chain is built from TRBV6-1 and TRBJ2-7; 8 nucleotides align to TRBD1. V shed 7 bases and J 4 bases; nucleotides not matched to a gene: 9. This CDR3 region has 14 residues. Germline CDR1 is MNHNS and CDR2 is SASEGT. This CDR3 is CASNRQGRMYEQYF. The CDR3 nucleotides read TGTGCCAGCAACCGACAGGGGAGAATGTACGAGCAGTACTTC.

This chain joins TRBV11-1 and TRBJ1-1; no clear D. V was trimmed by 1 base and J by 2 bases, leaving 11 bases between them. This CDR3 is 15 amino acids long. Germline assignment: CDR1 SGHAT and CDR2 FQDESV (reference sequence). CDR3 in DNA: TGTGCCAGCAGCTTAGACCCCGGACTCAACACTGAAGCTTTCTTT. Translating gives CASSLDPGLNTEAFF.

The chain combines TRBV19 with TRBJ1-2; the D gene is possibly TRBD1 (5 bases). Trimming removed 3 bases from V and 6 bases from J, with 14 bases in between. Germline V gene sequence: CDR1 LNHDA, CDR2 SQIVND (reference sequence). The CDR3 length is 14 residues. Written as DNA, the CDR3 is TGTGCCAGTAGTATCGGGCCGGGGGTGGATGGCTACACCTTC. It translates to CASSIGPGVDGYTF.

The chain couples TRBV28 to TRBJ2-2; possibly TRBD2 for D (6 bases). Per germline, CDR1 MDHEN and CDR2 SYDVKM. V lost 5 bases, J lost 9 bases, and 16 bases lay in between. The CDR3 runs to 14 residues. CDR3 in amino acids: CASSPRDSEWELFF. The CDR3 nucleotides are TGTGCCAGCAGTCCTAGGGACTCCGAATGGGAGCTGTTTTTT.

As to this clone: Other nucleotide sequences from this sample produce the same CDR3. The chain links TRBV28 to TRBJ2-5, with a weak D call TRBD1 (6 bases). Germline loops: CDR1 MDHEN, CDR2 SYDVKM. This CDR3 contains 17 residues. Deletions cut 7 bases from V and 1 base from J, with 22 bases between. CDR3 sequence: CASTGQPVGYIQETQYF. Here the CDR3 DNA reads TGTGCCAGCACAGGACAGCCGGTTGGTTATATCCAAGAGACCCAGTACTTC.

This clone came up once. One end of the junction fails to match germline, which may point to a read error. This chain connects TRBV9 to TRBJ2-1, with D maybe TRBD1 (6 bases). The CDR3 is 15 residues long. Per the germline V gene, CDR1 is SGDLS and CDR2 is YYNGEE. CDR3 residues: CASSPSGDTYSEQFF. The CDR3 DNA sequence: TGTGCCAGCAGCCCGTCCGGGGACACCTACAGTGAGCAGTTCTTC.

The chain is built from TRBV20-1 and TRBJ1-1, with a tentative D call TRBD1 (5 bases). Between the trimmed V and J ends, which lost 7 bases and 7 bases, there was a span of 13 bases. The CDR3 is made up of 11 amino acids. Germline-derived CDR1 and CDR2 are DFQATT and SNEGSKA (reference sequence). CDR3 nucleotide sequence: TGCAGTGTCCGAGGCCAGGGTGAAGCTTTCTTT. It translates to CSVRGQGEAFF.

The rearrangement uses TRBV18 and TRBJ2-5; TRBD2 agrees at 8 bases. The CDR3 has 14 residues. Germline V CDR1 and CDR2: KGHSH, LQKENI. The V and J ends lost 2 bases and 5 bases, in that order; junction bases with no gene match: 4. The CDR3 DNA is TGTGCCAGCTCACCAGCGACTAGCGAGGAGACCCAGTACTTC. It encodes CASSPATSEETQYF.

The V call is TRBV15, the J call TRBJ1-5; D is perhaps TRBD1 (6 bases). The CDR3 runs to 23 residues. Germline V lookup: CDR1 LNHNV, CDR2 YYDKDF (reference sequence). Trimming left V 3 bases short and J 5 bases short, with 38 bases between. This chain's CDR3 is CATSSREAPFPGHQVKGHQPQHF. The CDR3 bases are TGTGCCACCAGCAGCCGCGAAGCCCCATTTCCGGGACACCAAGTTAAAGGGCATCAGCCCCAGCATTTT. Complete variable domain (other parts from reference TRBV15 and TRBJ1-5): DAMVIQNPRYQVTQFGKPVTLSCSQTLNHNVMYWYQQKSSQAPKLLFHYYDKDFNNEADTPDNFQSRRPNTSFCFLDIRSPGLGDTAMYLCATSSREAPFPGHQVKGHQPQHFGDGTRLSIL.

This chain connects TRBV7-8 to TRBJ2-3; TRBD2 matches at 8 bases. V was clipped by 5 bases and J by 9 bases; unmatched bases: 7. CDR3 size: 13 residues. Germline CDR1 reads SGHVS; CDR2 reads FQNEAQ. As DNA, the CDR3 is TGTGCCAGCAGCCGATGGCCTAGCGGGACGCAGTATTTT. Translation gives CASSRWPSGTQYF.

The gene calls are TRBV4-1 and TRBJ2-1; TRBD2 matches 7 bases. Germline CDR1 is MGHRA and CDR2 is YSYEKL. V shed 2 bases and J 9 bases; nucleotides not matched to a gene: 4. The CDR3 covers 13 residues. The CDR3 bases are TGCGCCAGCAGCCAAATGGCTAGCGGTGAGCAGTTCTTC. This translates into CASSQMASGEQFF.

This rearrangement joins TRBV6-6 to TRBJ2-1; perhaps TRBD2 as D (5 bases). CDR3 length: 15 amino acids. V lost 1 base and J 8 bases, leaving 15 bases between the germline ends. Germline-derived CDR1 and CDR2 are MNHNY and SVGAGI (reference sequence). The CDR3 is CASSYYGAGWDEQFF. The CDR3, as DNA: TGTGCCAGCAGTTACTACGGTGCGGGTTGGGATGAGCAGTTCTTC.